Each of the 8 T cell receptor beta chains below was sequenced from the same sample in a study of shared clonotypes between healthy human individuals. Clones were read by immunoSEQ multiplex PCR, and TCRdb kept only the in-frame ones, dropping some. The sample consists of approximately 2.5 million clones, 93% of them appearing once. The specimen sequenced was naive CD4+ T cells from PBMCs. The subset was: CD45RA+ positively selected. These receptor sequences come from a man between 18 and 29 years old in good health. Some clones in this sample may be carry-over from other donors' samples.

This chain connects TRBV29-1 to TRBJ1-2, with 10 positions matching TRBD1. Germline values: CDR1 SQVTM, CDR2 ANQGSEA. The trim removed 4 bases at V and 7 bases at J, leaving 9 bases unmatched. This CDR3 is 14 amino acids long. The CDR3 here is CSVVGGTGALGYTF. Here the CDR3 DNA reads TGCAGCGTTGTCGGCGGGACAGGGGCCCTTGGCTACACCTTC.

The gene calls are TRBV29-1 and TRBJ2-1, with 7 bases that match TRBD2. The CDR3 contains 16 residues. J lost 0 bases, V lost 3 bases, and 8 bases had no gene match. Germline values: CDR1 SQVTM, CDR2 ANQGSEA. CDR3 nucleotides: TGCAGCGTTGACGCTAGCGGAAGGAGCTCCTACAATGAGCAGTTCTTC. It codes for CSVDASGRSSYNEQFF.

The chain couples TRBV28 to TRBJ2-2; 12 nucleotides match TRBD2. Germline V gene lookup returns CDR1 MDHEN and CDR2 SYDVKM. The CDR3 covers 17 residues. J gave up 0 bases and V 6 bases, and 5 bases lay outside the gene matches. The DNA for the CDR3 is TGTGCCAGCAGGTTACGGACTAGCGGGACGAACACCGGGGAGCTGTTTTTT. Protein product: CASRLRTSGTNTGELFF.

The gene calls are TRBV4-1 and TRBJ2-5; no reliable D call. The CDR3 has 15 residues. CDR1 and CDR2 (germline): MGHRA, YSYEKL. The V end lost 0 bases, the J end lost 5 bases, and 13 bases lay between the germline ends. CDR3 loop: CASSQEMYQRETQYF. CDR3 in DNA: TGCGCCAGCAGCCAAGAAATGTACCAGAGGGAGACCCAGTACTTC.

The chain has TRBV5-6 and TRBJ1-2; D is unclear. Germline CDR1 and CDR2: SGHDT and YYEEEE. Trimming removed 0 bases from V and 10 bases from J, with 13 bases in between. The CDR3 extends over 13 amino acids. CDR3 in DNA: TGTGCCAGCAGCTTGGGGTATCAGTCTTCCTACACCTTC. As protein: CASSLGYQSSYTF.

In this sample, this clone turned up once. The V gene is TRBV18, the J gene TRBJ1-1; D might be TRBD1 (6 bases). CDR3 length: 14 residues. The V end lost 6 bases, the J end lost 2 bases, and 13 bases lay between the germline ends. Per germline, CDR1 KGHSH and CDR2 LQKENI. The CDR3 DNA reads as TGTGCCAGCTCCCTGACAGGAATAAACACTGAAGCTTTCTTT. Translation gives CASSLTGINTEAFF. The whole variable domain, remainder taken from reference TRBV18 and TRBJ1-1, is NAGVMQNPRHLVRRRGQEARLRCSPMKGHSHVYWYRQLPEEGLKFMVYLQKENIIDESGMPKERFSAEFPKEGPSILRIQQVVRGDSAAYFCASSLTGINTEAFFGQGTRLTVV.

The chain joins TRBV15 to TRBJ2-1; TRBD1 aligns across 8 bases. Germline V lookup: CDR1 LNHNV, CDR2 YYDKDF (reference sequence). The CDR3 totals 16 residues. With 5 bases clipped from V and 7 bases from J, the junction kept 13 bases outside the gene matches. Here the CDR3 DNA reads TGTGCCACCAGCGACACTTTCGACAGGGGCACGAATGAGCAGTTCTTC. The encoded protein is CATSDTFDRGTNEQFF.

J is TRBJ2-1 and V is TRBV7-2; no clear D gene. Trimming stripped 3 bases from V and 0 bases from J, with 9 bases between. Germline-derived CDR1 and CDR2 are SGHTA and FQGNSA. This CDR3 region has 15 residues. CDR3 in DNA: TGTGCCAGCAGCTTGCTAATTAACTCCTACAATGAGCAGTTCTTC. Its protein is CASSLLINSYNEQFF.